This TCR beta chain was sequenced for a study of OX40 agonist ivuxolimab in advanced cancers. The study in broad terms: Ivuxolimab, which targeted the costimulatory receptor OX40 (CD134), was an agonistic, fully human IgG2 monoclonal antibody. The dose-escalation cohort was roughly 80% male with a mean age of approximately 59 years, ranging from about 23 to 85. Of the 50 to 55 dose-escalation patients, hepatocellular carcinoma was present in about 20, melanoma in about 15, renal cell carcinoma in 9 and head and neck cancer in 9. Intravenous ivuxolimab was administered to patients every 2 weeks at six dose levels: 0.01, 0.1, 0.3, 1.5, 3 and 10 mg/kg. Patients were allowed to have had prior anti-PD-1, anti-PD-L1 or anti-CTLA-4 therapy, and 40% of the dose-escalation patients had been treated with checkpoint inhibitors. Three dose-escalation patients achieved partial responses, one with hepatocellular carcinoma and two with cutaneous melanoma. The paper covers the monotherapy dose-escalation part of the phase I ivuxolimab trial, which included N ≈ 57 patients. The purpose of peripheral TCRbeta sequencing was to test whether ivuxolimab changed TCR sequence diversity and led to clonal T-cell expansion.

V is reduced by 4 bases and J by 3 bases, leaving a spacing of 13 bases between them. As encoded in the germline V gene, CDR1 is KGHSH while CDR2 is LQKENI. Reading from cysteine to phenylalanine, the CDR3 counts 14 amino acids. Only CDR3 DNA remains: 42 bases, in frame from the first base. Points the paper makes about the study in general: Partial responders in the 0.1-3.0 mg/kg groups had among the lowest normalized peripheral clonal expansion, especially among CD8+ T cells. Clonal expansion of both CD4+ and CD8+ blood T cells was observed from baseline to week 6 at doses 0.1 to 3.0 mg/kg. Low levels of normalized T-cell clonal expansion were also seen in some nonresponding patients. The antigen specificity of the clonally expanded peripheral T cells was not determined. After ivuxolimab, more expanded clones were found on average in CD8+ T cells than in CD4+ T cells.

Patients with autoimmune disease history or receiving systemic immunosuppression were excluded from the trial. Peripheral blood for TCR sequencing was collected from all dose cohorts at baseline, on cycle 4 day 1, and on cycle 7 day 1. The samples were drawn from a first-in-human, open-label, multicenter phase I dose-escalation trial of ivuxolimab. Adults with locally advanced or metastatic melanoma, renal cell carcinoma, hepatocellular carcinoma or head and neck squamous cell carcinoma were enrolled in the trial. Before TCR sequencing, CD4+ and CD8+ T cells were separately sorted from peripheral blood. Concerning this clone: No cognate antigen has been identified for it. No much larger clonotype is one base removed from it; base qualities were not supplied.

For sequencing of the TCRbeta CDR3 region, genomic DNA was extracted from the sorted cells. The immunoSEQ Assay was used for sequencing of TCRbeta CDR3 regions. Entries here come from immuneACCESS through TCRdb and include only in-frame sequences with V and J called. Some clones fail to appear in such tables; in the studies checked, an unresolved V gene covers under half of the shortfall, and the cause of the remainder is unknown. Within this sample are about 40,000 clones, with approximately 87% of them counted one time only. Clones ranked in the top ten supply roughly 3.9% of the sample. The rearranged segments are TRBV18 and TRBJ2-7; the D element might be TRBD1 or TRBD2, as each aligns at 5 bases. Sequencing was performed on CD4+ or CD8+ T cells sorted from blood, taken in a trial of the OX40 agonist ivuxolimab. This receptor was taken from an adult with an advanced solid tumor such as melanoma, head and neck, liver or kidney cancer. The CDR3 protein is CASSLAGTVYEQYF. Here is the DNA: TGTGCCAGCTCACTTGCCGGGACCGTCTACGAGCAGTACTTC.